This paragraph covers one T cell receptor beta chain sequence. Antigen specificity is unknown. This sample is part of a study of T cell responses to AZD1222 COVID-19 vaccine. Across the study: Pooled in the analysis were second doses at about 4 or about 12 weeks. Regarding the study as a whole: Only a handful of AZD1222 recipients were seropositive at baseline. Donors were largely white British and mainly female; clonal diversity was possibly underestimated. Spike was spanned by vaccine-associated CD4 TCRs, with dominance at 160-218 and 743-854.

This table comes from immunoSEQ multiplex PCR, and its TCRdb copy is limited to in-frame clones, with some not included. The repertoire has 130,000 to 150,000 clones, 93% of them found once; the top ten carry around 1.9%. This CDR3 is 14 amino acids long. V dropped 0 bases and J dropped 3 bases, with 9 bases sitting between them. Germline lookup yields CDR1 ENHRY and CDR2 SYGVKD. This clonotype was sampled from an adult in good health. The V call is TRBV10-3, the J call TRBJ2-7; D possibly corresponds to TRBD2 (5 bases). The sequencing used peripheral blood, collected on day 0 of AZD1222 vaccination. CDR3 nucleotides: TGTGCCATCAGTGAGTCCCGGGAAAGCTACGAGCAGTACTTC. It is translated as CAISESRESYEQYF.